This TCR beta chain derives from a study of blood T cell repertoires in COVID-19. As for the study in general: The origin of the acute and convalescent COVID-19 samples was the United States, Italy and Spain.

Sequencing used immunoSEQ multiplex PCR; TCRdb keeps in-frame clones, though not all of them. The repertoire holds roughly 120,000 clones, approximately 87% seen once, with about 8% in the top ten. V gave up 6 bases and J gave up 10 bases; unmatched junction bases: 13. Per the germline V gene, CDR1 is LGHNA and CDR2 is YNFKEQ. The CDR3 is 15 amino acids. The receptor's source is a man between 65 and 85 years old who had recovered from COVID-19. This chain links TRBV4-2 with TRBJ2-1; 9 nucleotides line up with TRBD2. The material sequenced was peripheral blood. The CDR3 DNA reads as TGTGCCAGCAGTGAAGGGCTAGCGGGGCGGGAGGAGCAGTTCTTC. Its translation is CASSEGLAGREEQFF.